This T cell receptor beta chain came from a study of post-analysis software for immune sequencing data. General study points: Included in a set of roughly five TRBV segments more frequent in patients than controls were TRBV5-6, TRBV5-1 and TRBV20-1.

Comments on this clonotype: Its matching antigen is unknown.

CDR1 and CDR2 from the germline V gene are LGHNT and FRNRAP. V lost 0 bases to trimming and J lost 10 bases, with 19 bases between them. The CDR3 spans 16 residues. Unique molecular identifiers were built into the TCR beta cDNA libraries. cDNA molecules numbering some 500,000 came from about 1 to 10 million T cells. Each CDR3 protein is one row after TCRdb ran MiXCR on the PCR reads. The sample lists hundreds of thousands of distinct CDR3 sequences; roughly 45% were seen once. This clonotype was obtained from a girl aged 5 to 17 with multiple sclerosis. This chain joins TRBV12-5 and TRBJ2-1; a weak D match, TRBD1 (5 bases). The material sequenced was blood. CDR3 amino acids: CASGLVGLLRAKEQFF. The CDR3 bases are TGTGCTAGTGGTTTGGTGGGGCTGCTAAGGGCCAAAGAGCAGTTCTTC.